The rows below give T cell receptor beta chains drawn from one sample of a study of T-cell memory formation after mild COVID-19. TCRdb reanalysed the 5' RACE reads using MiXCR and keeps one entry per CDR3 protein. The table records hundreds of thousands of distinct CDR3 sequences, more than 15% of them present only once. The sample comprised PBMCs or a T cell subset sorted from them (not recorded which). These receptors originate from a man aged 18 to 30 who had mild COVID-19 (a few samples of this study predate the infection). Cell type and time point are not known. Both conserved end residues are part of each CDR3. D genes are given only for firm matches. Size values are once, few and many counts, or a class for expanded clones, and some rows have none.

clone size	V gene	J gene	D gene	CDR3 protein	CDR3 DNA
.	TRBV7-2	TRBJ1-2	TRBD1	CASSSSPSGGYGYTF	TGTGCCAGCAGCTCGAGCCCCTCAGGGGGCTATGGCTACACCTTC
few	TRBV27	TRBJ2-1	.	CASSFSTGSYNEQFF	TGTGCCAGCAGTTTTTCGACTGGCTCCTACAATGAGCAGTTCTTC
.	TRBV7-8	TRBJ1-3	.	CASSSTGIGNTIYF	TGTGCCAGCAGCTCCACAGGGATTGGAAACACCATATATTTT
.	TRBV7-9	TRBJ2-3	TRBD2	CASSPEVTSGATTDTQYF	TGTGCCAGCAGCCCCGAAGTCACTAGCGGGGCGACGACAGATACGCAGTATTTT
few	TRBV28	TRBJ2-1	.	CASSLDQQFF	TGTGCCAGCAGTTTGGATCAGCAGTTCTTC
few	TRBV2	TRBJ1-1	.	CASSEWDNLNTEAFF	TGTGCCAGCAGTGAATGGGACAACCTGAACACTGAAGCTTTCTTT
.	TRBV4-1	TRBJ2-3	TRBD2	CASSRSGGSTDTQYF	TGCGCCAGCAGCCGGTCGGGGGGGAGCACAGATACGCAGTATTTT
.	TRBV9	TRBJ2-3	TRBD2	CASSVGLASGGTDTQYF	TGTGCCAGCAGCGTAGGTCTAGCTAGCGGGGGCACAGATACGCAGTATTTT
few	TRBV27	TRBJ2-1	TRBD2	CAIAPGGYNNEQFF	TGTGCCATCGCCCCGGGGGGATACAACAATGAGCAGTTCTTC
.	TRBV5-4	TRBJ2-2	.	CASSFGGVAGELFF	TGTGCCAGCAGCTTCGGCGGGGTCGCCGGGGAGCTGTTTTTT
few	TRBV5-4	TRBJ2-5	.	CASSLKGLREEETQYF	TGTGCCAGCAGCTTGAAAGGACTCAGGGAGGAAGAGACCCAGTACTTC
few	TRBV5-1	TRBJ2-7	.	CASSLLGGSYEQYF	TGCGCCAGCAGCTTGTTGGGGGGCTCCTACGAGCAGTACTTC
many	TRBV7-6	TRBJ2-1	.	CASSLGGGLYNEQFF	TGTGCCAGCAGCTTGGGCGGGGGCCTTTACAATGAGCAGTTCTTC
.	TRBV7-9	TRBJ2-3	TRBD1	CASSPGTGYF	TGTGCCAGCAGTCCCGGGACAGGCTATTTT
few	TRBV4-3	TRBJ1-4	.	CASSRRLATNEKLFF	TGCGCCAGCAGCCGCCGTCTTGCAACTAATGAAAAACTGTTTTTT
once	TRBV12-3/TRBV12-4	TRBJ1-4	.	CASSFGPGRSEKLFF	TGTGCCAGCAGTTTTGGACCGGGTCGAAGCGAAAAACTGTTTTTT
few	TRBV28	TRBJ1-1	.	CASDGNTEAFF	TGTGCCAGCGACGGGAACACTGAAGCTTTCTTT
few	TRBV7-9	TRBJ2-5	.	CASSSPGGAQETQYF	TGTGCCAGCAGCAGCCCGGGCGGGGCGCAAGAGACCCAGTACTTC
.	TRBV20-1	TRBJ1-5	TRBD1	CSATGQEYQPQHF	TGCAGTGCTACGGGACAGGAGTATCAGCCCCAGCATTTT
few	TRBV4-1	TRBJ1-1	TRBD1	CASTFKGTGGDDTVAFF	TGCGCCAGCACCTTTAAGGGGACAGGGGGCGATGACACTGTAGCTTTCTTT
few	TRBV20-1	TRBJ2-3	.	CSAAIGQGFPDTQYF	TGCAGTGCGGCGATTGGGCAGGGTTTTCCAGATACGCAGTATTTT
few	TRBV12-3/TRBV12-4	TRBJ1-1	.	CASSRTGLISEAFF	TGTGCCAGCAGCCGCACAGGGCTGATCTCTGAAGCTTTCTTT
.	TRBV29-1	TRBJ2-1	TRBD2	CSVSGGDYNEQFF	TGCAGCGTCAGTGGGGGGGACTACAATGAGCAGTTCTTC
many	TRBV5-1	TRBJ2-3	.	CASSLDFSTDTQYF	TGCGCCAGCAGCTTGGACTTTTCCACAGATACGCAGTATTTT
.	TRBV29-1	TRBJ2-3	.	CSAGGWGQDTQYF	TGCAGTGCTGGGGGGTGGGGTCAAGATACGCAGTATTTT
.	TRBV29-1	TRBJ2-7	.	CSVETAYEQYF	TGCAGCGTCGAGACAGCCTACGAGCAGTACTTC
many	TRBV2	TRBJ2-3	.	CASSELEDTQYF	TGTGCCAGCAGTGAACTGGAAGATACGCAGTATTTT
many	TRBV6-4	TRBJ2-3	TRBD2	CASSGGGASTDTQYF	TGTGCCAGCAGTGGCGGGGGGGCCAGCACAGATACGCAGTATTTT
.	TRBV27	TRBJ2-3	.	CASSLSGGVADTQYF	TGTGCCAGCAGTTTATCGGGGGGCGTTGCAGATACGCAGTATTTT
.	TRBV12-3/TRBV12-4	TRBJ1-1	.	CASSFQSSNTEAFF	TGTGCCAGCAGTTTTCAGAGCTCGAACACTGAAGCTTTCTTT
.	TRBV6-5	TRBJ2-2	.	CASSYFSNTGELFF	TGTGCCAGCAGTTACTTTTCGAACACCGGGGAGCTGTTTTTT
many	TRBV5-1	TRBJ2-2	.	CASSLERGELFF	TGCGCCAGCAGCTTGGAACGGGGGGAGCTGTTTTTT
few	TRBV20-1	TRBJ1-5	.	CSASDRNQPQHF	TGCAGTGCATCTGACAGAAATCAGCCCCAGCATTTT
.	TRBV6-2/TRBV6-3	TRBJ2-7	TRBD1	CASSSTGDTYEQYF	TGTGCCAGCAGCTCGACAGGGGACACCTACGAGCAGTACTTC
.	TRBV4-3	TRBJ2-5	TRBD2	CASSRGLAGQETQYF	TGCGCCAGCAGCAGAGGACTAGCGGGGCAAGAGACCCAGTACTTC
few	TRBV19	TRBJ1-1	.	CASSMVGGYTEAFF	TGTGCCAGTAGTATGGTGGGGGGCTACACTGAAGCTTTCTTT
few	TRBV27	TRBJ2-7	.	CASSLLASGGAWRGRDEQYF	TGTGCCAGCAGTTTACTCGCCTCCGGCGGGGCATGGCGGGGCCGCGACGAGCAGTACTTC
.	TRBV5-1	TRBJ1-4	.	CASSLGAGDTVATNEKLFF	TGCGCCAGCAGCTTGGGAGCAGGGGACACCGTCGCAACTAATGAAAAACTGTTTTTT
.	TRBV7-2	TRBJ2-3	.	CASMQDTQYF	TGTGCCAGCATGCAAGATACGCAGTATTTT
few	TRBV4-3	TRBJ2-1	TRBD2	CASSQRAGVTLSSYNEQFF	TGCGCCAGCAGCCAAAGAGCGGGGGTCACTTTAAGCTCCTACAATGAGCAGTTCTTC
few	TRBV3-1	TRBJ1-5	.	CASSQDGGEIGPQHF	TGTGCCAGCAGCCAAGACGGCGGGGAAATTGGGCCCCAGCATTTT
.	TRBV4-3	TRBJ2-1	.	CASSQEESTNEQFF	TGCGCCAGCAGCCAAGAAGAGAGTACCAATGAGCAGTTCTTC
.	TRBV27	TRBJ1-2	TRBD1	CASSFRGPGGYTF	TGTGCCAGCAGTTTTAGGGGGCCAGGGGGCTACACCTTC
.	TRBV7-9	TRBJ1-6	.	CASSEIGVRNSPLHF	TGTGCCAGCAGCGAGATAGGCGTCCGGAATTCACCCCTCCACTTT
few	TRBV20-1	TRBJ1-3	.	CSAGPSGRAPSGNTIYF	TGCAGTGCCGGGCCCTCAGGTAGGGCACCCTCTGGAAACACCATATATTTT
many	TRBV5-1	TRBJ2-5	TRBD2	CASSPRTSGGDPRSQYF	TGCGCCAGCAGCCCTCGGACTAGCGGGGGGGACCCGAGGTCCCAGTACTTC
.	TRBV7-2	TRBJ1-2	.	CASSPPREGNGYTF	TGTGCCAGCAGCCCCCCCAGGGAGGGGAATGGCTACACCTTC
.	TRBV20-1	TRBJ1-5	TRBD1	CSGIGTGDNQPQHF	TGCAGTGGGATCGGGACAGGGGACAATCAGCCCCAGCATTTT
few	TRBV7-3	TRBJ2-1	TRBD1	CASSFDRAVYNEQFF	TGTGCCAGCAGCTTCGACAGGGCGGTCTACAATGAGCAGTTCTTC
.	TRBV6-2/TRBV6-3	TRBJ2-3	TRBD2	CASRRTSVGDTQYF	TGTGCCAGCAGAAGGACTAGCGTTGGAGATACGCAGTATTTT
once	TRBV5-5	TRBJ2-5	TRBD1	CASSLGGGFETQYF	TGTGCCAGCAGCTTGGGAGGGGGCTTCGAGACCCAGTACTTC
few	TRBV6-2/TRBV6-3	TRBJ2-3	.	CASRRTGGFGTDTQYF	TGTGCCAGCAGGCGGACTGGGGGTTTCGGCACAGATACGCAGTATTTT
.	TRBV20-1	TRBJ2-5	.	CSLDRAGETQYF	TGCAGTTTAGACCGGGCGGGGGAGACCCAGTACTTC
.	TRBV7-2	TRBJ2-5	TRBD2	CASSFQRGGGETQYF	TGTGCCAGCAGCTTCCAGCGGGGGGGCGGTGAGACCCAGTACTTC
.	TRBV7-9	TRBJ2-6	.	CASTDSGANVLTF	TGTGCCAGCACCGACTCTGGGGCCAACGTCCTGACTTTC
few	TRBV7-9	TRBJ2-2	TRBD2	CASSQLAGFTGELFF	TGTGCCAGCAGTCAGCTAGCGGGGTTCACCGGGGAGCTGTTTTTT
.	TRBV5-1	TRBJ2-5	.	CASSLAEAATQYF	TGCGCCAGCAGCTTGGCTGAGGCTGCGACCCAGTACTTC